Following are 15 T cell receptor beta chains from one sample sequenced in a study of T cells in narcolepsy. Here immunoSEQ multiplex PCR was the method, and the copy in TCRdb shows in-frame clones only, minus some. The sample yields some 30,000 clones, about 89% seen once. The sample comprised memory (CD45RA-) CD4+ T cells from blood. These receptors were collected from a human donor in good health.

The genes are TRBV27 and TRBJ1-6; 7 bases line up with TRBD1. V gave up 4 bases and J gave up 7 bases; unmatched junction bases: 7. The CDR3 extends over 15 amino acids. CDR1 is MNHEY and CDR2 is SMNVEV in the germline V gene (reference sequence). Written as DNA, the CDR3 is TGTGCCAGCAGTTCGGGGACAGACAGAAATTCACCCCTCCACTTT. As protein: CASSSGTDRNSPLHF.

This clone appeared once. The chain uses TRBV19 and TRBJ2-1; 12 positions match TRBD2. This CDR3 is 15 amino acids long. In germline, CDR1 is LNHDA, CDR2 SQIVND (reference sequence). V lost 4 bases and J lost 3; bases outside the gene matches: 1. For the CDR3, the DNA is TGTGCCAGTAGTACGACTAGCGGGAGCTACAATGAGCAGTTCTTC. Translating gives CASSTTSGSYNEQFF.

The chain couples TRBV19 to TRBJ2-5; D not resolved. Germline V lookup: CDR1 LNHDA, CDR2 SQIVND (reference sequence). This CDR3 is built from 13 residues. Trimming took 3 bases from V and 2 from J, leaving 7 bases between them. The CDR3 is CASSMVPQETQYF. The DNA of the CDR3 is TGTGCCAGTAGTATGGTCCCTCAAGAGACCCAGTACTTC.

V gene TRBV27 combines with J gene TRBJ1-1, with D possibly TRBD1 on 5 matching bases. This CDR3 spans 14 amino acids. Germline loops: CDR1 MNHEY, CDR2 SMNVEV (reference sequence). Trimming stripped 4 bases from V and 0 bases from J, with 9 bases between. The CDR3 reads CASSSGRLNTEAFF. DNA for the CDR3: TGTGCCAGCAGTTCGGGACGGCTGAACACTGAAGCTTTCTTT.

CDR3 bases: TGTGCCTGGAGGCAGGAGAACACTGAAGCTTTCTTT. Translation gives CAWRQENTEAFF. The chain employs TRBV30 and TRBJ1-1, with D hard to call. The length of the CDR3 is 12 residues. Germline V gives CDR1 GTSNPN, CDR2 SVGIG (reference sequence). Trimming took 3 bases from V and 1 from J, leaving 6 bases between them.

This clone has just one count. The CDR3 nucleotides read TGTGCCATCAGAAGGGAGTTAAACACTGAAGCTTTCTTT. It encodes CAIRRELNTEAFF. The chain joins TRBV10-3 to TRBJ1-1; D unclear. CDR1 ENHRY and CDR2 SYGVKD come from the germline V gene. V shed 6 bases and J shed 2 bases, with 10 bases lying between them. This CDR3 is built from 13 residues.

The V gene is TRBV27, the J gene TRBJ1-5; 8 bases are shared with TRBD1. Germline V gene data show CDR1 as MNHEY and CDR2 as SMNVEV (reference sequence). This CDR3 is 15 amino acids long. Unmatched junction bases numbered 8, after V lost 5 bases and J lost 5 bases. The chain's CDR3 is CASSPSGQGYQPQHF. The CDR3 coding sequence is TGTGCCAGCAGTCCCTCAGGACAGGGATATCAGCCCCAGCATTTT.

The V gene is TRBV7-2, the J gene TRBJ1-3, with D unclear. CDR3 size: 16 residues. V lost 0 bases to trimming and J lost 0 bases, with 9 bases between them. Germline V gene lookup returns CDR1 SGHTA and CDR2 FQGNSA. The CDR3 protein is CASSLAGLNSGNTIYF. The CDR3 DNA follows: TGTGCCAGCAGCTTAGCAGGACTCAACTCTGGAAACACCATATATTTT. Full variable domain (outside the CDR3, taken from reference TRBV7-2 and TRBJ1-3): GAGVSQSPSNKVTEKGKDVELRCDPISGHTALYWYRQSLGQGLEFLIYFQGNSAPDKSGLPSDRFSAERTGGSVSTLTIQRTQQEDSAVYLCASSLAGLNSGNTIYFGEGSWLTVV.

This clone was picked up a small number of times. The genes are TRBV5-8 and TRBJ2-7, with TRBD1 as a possible D gene (6 bases). V was clipped by 4 bases and J by 1 base, with 15 bases between them. The germline V gene encodes CDR1 SGHTS and CDR2 YDEGEE. The CDR3 spans 15 residues. The CDR3 DNA reads TGTGCCAGCAGCACAGGACAGCCGTTTTCCTACGAGCAGTACTTC. Protein: CASSTGQPFSYEQYF. The full variable domain, in which reference TRBV5-8 and TRBJ2-7 provide the parts outside the CDR3, is EAGVTQSPTHLIKTRGQQATLRCSPISGHTSVYWYQQALGLGLQFLLWYDEGEERNRGNFPPRFSGRQFPNYSSELNVNALELEDSALYLCASSTGQPFSYEQYFGPGTRLTVT.

This clone was seen only once. This chain connects TRBV6-5 to TRBJ1-2; 7 nucleotides align to TRBD1. The CDR3 runs 14 residues. Germline V lookup: CDR1 MNHEY, CDR2 SVGAGI. Germline trimming cut 5 bases from V and 4 bases from J; bases unmatched to any gene: 7. The CDR3 bases are TGTGCCAGCAGTCCAGGGGGAACCGCCTATGGCTACACCTTC. Translated: CASSPGGTAYGYTF.

The chain combines TRBV6-5 with TRBJ2-5; 11 bases fit TRBD2. The CDR3 spans 15 residues. Germline trimming cut 5 bases from V and 4 bases from J; bases unmatched to any gene: 6. Per germline, CDR1 MNHEY and CDR2 SVGAGI. The CDR3 sequence is CASSRLAGGSETQYF. The CDR3 nucleotides read TGTGCCAGCAGTCGCCTAGCGGGGGGCTCAGAGACCCAGTACTTC.

The chain joins TRBV23-1 to TRBJ2-1; TRBD2 agrees at 9 bases. TRBV23-1 is filed as an ORF, its function uncertain. The V segment lost 6 bases and the J segment 9 bases; nucleotides outside the gene matches: 12. The CDR3 contains 15 residues. CDR3 protein: CASSEGGSGRTEQFF. CDR3 DNA sequence: TGCGCCAGCAGCGAGGGTGGTAGCGGGAGAACTGAGCAGTTCTTC.

The chain is built from TRBV4-2 and TRBJ2-6, with D hard to call. CDR1 LGHNA and CDR2 YNFKEQ come from the germline V gene. The germline V and J ends were trimmed by 0 bases and 4 bases, with 10 bases remaining between them. The CDR3 spans 16 residues. The chain's CDR3 is CASSQEGATGANVLTF. In DNA form, the CDR3 reads TGTGCCAGCAGCCAAGAAGGAGCCACCGGGGCCAACGTCCTGACTTTC.

Points on this clone: The identical CDR3 is also encoded by other nucleotide sequences in the sample. The CDR3 is CASSLDGYNSPLHF. The CDR3 region has the DNA TGTGCCAGCAGCTTAGACGGCTATAATTCACCCCTCCACTTT. V and J are TRBV7-3 and TRBJ1-6; D is undetermined. Germline V gene sequence: CDR1 SGHTA, CDR2 FQGTGA. V was trimmed by 2 bases and J by 3 bases, leaving 5 bases between them. The CDR3 has 14 residues.

The chain uses TRBV25-1 and TRBJ1-1, with D possibly matching TRBD1 (5 bases). The CDR3 has 15 residues. Germline CDR1 is MGHDK and CDR2 is SYGVNS. The V end lost 2 bases, the J end lost 2 bases, and 12 bases lay between the germline ends. CDR3 in DNA: TGTGCCAGCAGTGAACAGGGAGCGATAAACACTGAAGCTTTCTTT. Translated: CASSEQGAINTEAFF.